Each of the 9 T cell receptor beta chains below was sequenced from the same sample in a study of CD8+CD57+ T cells in acquired aplastic anemia. Profiles of TCR beta VDJ and CDR3 were generated from a genomic DNA template. MiXCR, applied by TCRdb to the reads, yields one record per CDR3 protein. Among around 500,000 distinct CDR3 sequences, around 33% were seen once, and the ten largest hold 0.7% to 1%. Patients picked for sequencing had shown CD8+CD57+ cell expansion detected by flow cytometry. The sample was sorted CD4+, CD8+, or CD8+CD57+ T cells (not recorded which) from PBMCs. The receptors derive from a human donor with aplastic anemia.

Ten or more counts support this clonotype. The CDR3 DNA is TGTGCCAGCAGTTACAGGGACAAGAACACTGAAGCTTTCTTT. Translation: CASSYRDKNTEAFF. This chain joins TRBV2 and TRBJ1-1, with D perhaps TRBD1 (6 bases). V was cut by 5 bases and J by 1 base, with 11 bases left in between. Germline CDR1 and CDR2: SNHLY and FYNNEI. The CDR3 extends over 14 amino acids.

This clonotype appeared many times. This rearrangement joins TRBV7-9 to TRBJ2-7; perhaps TRBD1 as D (6 bases). V gave up 2 bases and J gave up 4 bases, with 18 bases separating them. This CDR3 has 16 residues. Germline loops: CDR1 SEHNR, CDR2 FQNEAQ (reference sequence). CDR3 protein: CASSLWADRGKYEQYF. The CDR3 bases are TGTGCCAGCAGCTTATGGGCGGACAGAGGGAAGTACGAGCAGTACTTC.

This clonotype was found many times. The chain has TRBV19 and TRBJ1-4; no clear D gene. The CDR3 consists of 15 residues. Trimming removed 2 bases at V and 11 bases at J, with 18 bases between. Germline V gene data show CDR1 as LNHDA and CDR2 as SQIVND (reference sequence). CDR3 nucleotide sequence: TGTGCCAGTAGTATATTGGCCGGGCATCGAGGTAAACTGTTTTTT. Its translation: CASSILAGHRGKLFF.

This chain links TRBV6-5 with TRBJ1-2, with D tentatively TRBD1 (6 bases). Trimming shortened V by 3 bases and J by 9 bases, and 14 bases separated the two germline ends. Germline CDR1 is MNHEY and CDR2 is SVGAGI. The CDR3 contains 13 residues. The CDR3 loop is CASSYGGAGSYTF. CDR3 in DNA: TGTGCCAGCAGTTATGGGGGGGCGGGGAGCTACACCTTC.

V is TRBV19 and J is TRBJ1-1; D gene ambiguous. The CDR3 has 13 residues. Between the trimmed V and J ends, which lost 8 bases and 6 bases, there was a span of 16 bases. CDR1 and CDR2 from the germline V gene are LNHDA and SQIVND (reference sequence). CDR3 in amino acids: CASRVGLDAEAFF. The CDR3 nucleotides read TGTGCCAGTCGAGTGGGGTTGGACGCTGAAGCTTTCTTT. Together with reference TRBV19 and TRBJ1-1, the CDR3 gives the full variable domain: DGGITQSPKYLFRKEGQNVTLSCEQNLNHDAMYWYRQDPGQGLRLIYYSQIVNDFQKGDIAEGYSVSREKKESFPLTVTSAQKNPTAFYLCASRVGLDAEAFFGQGTRLTVV.

Ten or more counts support this clonotype. CDR3 amino acids: CASSLESSYNEQFF. DNA for the CDR3: TGCGCCAGCAGCTTGGAGAGCTCCTACAATGAGCAGTTCTTC. The chain recombines TRBV5-1 with TRBJ2-1; D uncertain. V dropped 0 bases and J dropped 0 bases, with 4 bases sitting between them. This CDR3 is built from 14 residues. The germline V gene encodes CDR1 SGHRS and CDR2 YFSETQ.

At least ten counts were recorded for this clonotype. The gene calls are TRBV14 and TRBJ1-2; D possibly corresponds to TRBD1 (5 bases). V shed 3 bases and J shed 4 bases, with 9 bases lying between them. The CDR3 sequence is 13 residues long. The germline V gene encodes CDR1 SGHDN and CDR2 FVKESK. The CDR3 nucleotides are TGTGCCAGCAGCCAGATGACAGCCTATGGCTACACCTTC. Encoded protein: CASSQMTAYGYTF.

The CDR3 coding sequence is TGTGCCAGCAGTTCCGGGACAGCCTCCTCAGATACGCAGTATTTT. It encodes CASSSGTASSDTQYF. The rearrangement uses TRBV11-1 and TRBJ2-3; 7 nucleotides agree with TRBD1. Per germline, CDR1 SGHAT and CDR2 FQDESV (reference sequence). V was clipped by 6 bases and J by 4 bases; unmatched bases: 10. This CDR3 is built from 15 residues.

The chain employs TRBV6-2 or TRBV6-3 and TRBJ1-2; D call uncertain. The CDR3 is 19 amino acids. V was trimmed by 2 bases and J by 0 bases, leaving 22 bases between them. The germline V gene encodes CDR1 MNHEY and CDR2 SVGEGT. The CDR3 DNA reads as TGTGCCAGCAGTTACCCGGCAACGACGTCGAAAGGTCCTAACTATGGCTACACCTTC. This translates into CASSYPATTSKGPNYGYTF.